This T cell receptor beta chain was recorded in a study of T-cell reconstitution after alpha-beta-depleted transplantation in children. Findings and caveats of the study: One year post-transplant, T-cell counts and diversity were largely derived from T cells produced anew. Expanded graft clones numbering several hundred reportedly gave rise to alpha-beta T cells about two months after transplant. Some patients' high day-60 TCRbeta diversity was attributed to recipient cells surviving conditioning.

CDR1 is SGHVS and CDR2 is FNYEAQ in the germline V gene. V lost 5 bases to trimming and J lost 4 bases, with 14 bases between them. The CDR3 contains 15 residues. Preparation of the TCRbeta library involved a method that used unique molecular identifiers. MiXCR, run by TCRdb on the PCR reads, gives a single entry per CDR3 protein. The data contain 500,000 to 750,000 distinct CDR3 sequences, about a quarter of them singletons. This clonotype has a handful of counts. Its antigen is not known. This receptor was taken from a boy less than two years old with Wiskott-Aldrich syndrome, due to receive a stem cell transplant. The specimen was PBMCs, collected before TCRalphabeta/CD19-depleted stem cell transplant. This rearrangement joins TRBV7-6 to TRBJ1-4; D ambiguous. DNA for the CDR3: TGTGCCAGCAGCCCGCCTAGTGCTGGTAATGAAAAACTGTTTTTT. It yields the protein CASSPPSAGNEKLFF.